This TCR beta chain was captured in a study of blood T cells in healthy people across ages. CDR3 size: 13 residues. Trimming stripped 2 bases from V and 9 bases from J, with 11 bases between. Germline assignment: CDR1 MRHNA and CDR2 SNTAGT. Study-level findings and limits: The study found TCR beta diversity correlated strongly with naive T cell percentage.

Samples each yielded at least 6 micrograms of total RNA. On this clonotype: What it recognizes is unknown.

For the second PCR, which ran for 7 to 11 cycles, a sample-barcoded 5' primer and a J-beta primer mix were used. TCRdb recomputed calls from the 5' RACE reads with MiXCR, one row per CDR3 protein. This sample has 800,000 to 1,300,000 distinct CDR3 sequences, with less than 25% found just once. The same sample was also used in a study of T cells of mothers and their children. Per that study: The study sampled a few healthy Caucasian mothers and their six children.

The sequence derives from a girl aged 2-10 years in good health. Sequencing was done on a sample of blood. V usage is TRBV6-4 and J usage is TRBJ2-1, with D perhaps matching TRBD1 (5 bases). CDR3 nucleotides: TGTGCCAGCAGTGACGTGGGGCGGAGTGAGCAGTTCTTC. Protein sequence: CASSDVGRSEQFF.